A selection of T cell receptor beta chains follows, all from one sample in a study of regulatory T cells in long-lasting Graves disease. TCRdb redid the calling of the multiplex PCR reads with MiXCR, one entry per CDR3 protein. The sample shows about 340,000 distinct CDR3 sequences, around 20% of them seen only once. The starting material was peripheral blood mononuclear cells (PBMCs), obtained when the disease was refractory, from a patient treated with antithyroid drugs. Every receptor here comes from a female donor with Graves disease. Both conserved end residues are part of each CDR3. A D gene is named only where the DNA matches it firmly. The listing skips clone size in some rows; elsewhere it reads once, few, many or a size class.

CATSAGTGWDTGELFF | TGTGCCACCAGTGCCGGGACAGGTTGGGACACCGGGGAGCTGTTTTTT | TRBJ2-2 | TRBV24-1 | few | TRBD1
CASSPIGGIGGEKLFF | TGTGCCAGCTCACCAATCGGGGGGATCGGAGGCGAAAAACTGTTTTTT | TRBJ1-4 | TRBV18 | . | .
CASSQDAILRGDTEAFF | TGTGCCAGCAGCCAAGACGCTATTCTCAGGGGGGACACTGAAGCTTTCTTT | TRBJ1-1 | TRBV14 | . | TRBD1
CASSGRNREAGQPQHF | TGTGCCAGCAGTGGACGGAACAGGGAAGCGGGGCAGCCCCAGCATTTT | TRBJ1-5 | TRBV28 | many | .
CASSLTSPGELFF | TGTGCCAGCAGTCTAACTTCCCCCGGGGAGCTGTTTTTT | TRBJ2-2 | TRBV12-3/TRBV12-4 | many | .
CASTEQGVSTEAFF | TGTGCCAGCACCGAACAGGGGGTTTCCACTGAAGCTTTCTTT | TRBJ1-1 | TRBV6-1 | . | TRBD1
CSARDRLLPNTEAFF | TGCAGTGCTAGAGATCGCCTGTTACCGAACACTGAAGCTTTCTTT | TRBJ1-1 | TRBV20-1 | . | .
CASSWTRQISGNTIYF | TGTGCCAGCAGCTGGACCCGACAAATCTCTGGAAACACCATATATTTT | TRBJ1-3 | TRBV7-2 | . | .
CASSIDRDSEQYF | TGTGCCAGTAGTATAGATCGCGACAGCGAGCAGTACTTC | TRBJ2-7 | TRBV19 | many | .
CAISGGSTSTDTQYF | TGTGCCATCAGCGGCGGGTCGACTAGCACAGATACGCAGTATTTT | TRBJ2-3 | TRBV10-3 | . | .
CSARAQGVGETQYF | TGCAGTGCTAGAGCACAGGGGGTCGGAGAGACCCAGTACTTC | TRBJ2-5 | TRBV20-1 | many | TRBD1
CASNQGGGYEQYF | TGTGCCAGTAACCAGGGTGGGGGTTACGAGCAGTACTTC | TRBJ2-7 | TRBV19 | . | .
CASSLVGSGRGVYEQYF | TGTGCCAGCAGCTTAGTAGGTAGCGGGAGAGGGGTCTACGAGCAGTACTTC | TRBJ2-7 | TRBV7-6 | . | TRBD2
CSVPDRADGYTF | TGCAGCGTTCCGGACAGGGCTGATGGCTACACCTTC | TRBJ1-2 | TRBV29-1 | many | TRBD1
CASSYTPTGGDGYTF | TGTGCCAGCAGTTACACCCCGACAGGGGGAGATGGCTACACCTTC | TRBJ1-2 | TRBV6-5 | many | TRBD1
CASTRYGRDTDTQYF | TGTGCCAGCACCCGATATGGGCGGGACACAGATACGCAGTATTTT | TRBJ2-3 | TRBV6-1 | . | .
CASSLEGVSTYNEQFF | TGTGCCAGCAGCTTAGAGGGTGTCAGCACCTACAATGAGCAGTTCTTC | TRBJ2-1 | TRBV7-2 | few | .
CASSTAGGVKEAFF | TGTGCCAGCAGTACCGCAGGGGGAGTGAAAGAAGCTTTCTTT | TRBJ1-1 | TRBV6-1 | many | TRBD1
CASSFGQHTEAFF | TGTGCCAGCAGTTTCGGACAGCACACTGAAGCTTTCTTT | TRBJ1-1 | TRBV28 | many | .
CASSRTSGGTNTEAFF | TGTGCCAGCAGTCGGACTAGCGGGGGGACGAACACTGAAGCTTTCTTT | TRBJ1-1 | TRBV6-1 | . | .
CASSHAQAGQPQHF | TGTGCCAGCAGCCACGCCCAAGCAGGTCAGCCCCAGCATTTT | TRBJ1-5 | TRBV3-1 | many | .
CACGDRSSRTATTGELFF | TGTGCCTGTGGGGACAGGTCGTCGAGGACGGCAACCACCGGGGAGCTGTTTTTT | TRBJ2-2 | TRBV19 | . | TRBD1
CASRKERLLLSGANVLTF | TGTGCCAGCAGGAAGGAAAGACTTCTTCTCTCTGGGGCCAACGTCCTGACTTTC | TRBJ2-6 | TRBV2 | many | .
CASSLAGLGYEQYF | TGTGCCAGCAGCTTAGCCGGCCTGGGGTACGAGCAGTACTTC | TRBJ2-7 | TRBV7-2 | few | .
CAISELPGLAGNYEQYF | TGTGCCATCAGTGAGCTCCCCGGACTAGCGGGGAATTACGAGCAGTACTTC | TRBJ2-7 | TRBV10-3 | few | TRBD2
CSVGPGLYSYEQYF | TGCAGCGTTGGGCCGGGACTCTACTCCTACGAGCAGTACTTC | TRBJ2-7 | TRBV29-1 | few | .
CASSLWAEFGQGEDYTF | TGTGCCAGCAGTTTATGGGCCGAGTTCGGACAGGGTGAGGACTACACCTTC | TRBJ1-2 | TRBV28 | many | TRBD1
CASSLERGRGYGYTF | TGCGCCAGCAGCTTGGAAAGGGGGCGAGGCTATGGCTACACCTTC | TRBJ1-2 | TRBV5-1 | many | TRBD1
CASSVATRRDEKLFF | TGTGCCAGCAGCGTAGCTACCAGGAGGGACGAAAAACTGTTTTTT | TRBJ1-4 | TRBV9 | few | .
CATSDPTTGEYNEQFF | TGTGCCACCAGTGATCCGACGACAGGGGAATACAATGAGCAGTTCTTC | TRBJ2-1 | TRBV24-1 | . | TRBD1
CASSFETEPQHF | TGTGCCAGCAGTTTTGAGACCGAGCCCCAGCATTTT | TRBJ1-5 | TRBV28 | many | .
CASSATGGVNTEAFF | TGTGCCAGCAGTGCGACAGGGGGTGTGAACACTGAAGCTTTCTTT | TRBJ1-1 | TRBV2 | many | TRBD1
CASRDRGLNTEAFF | TGTGCCAGTCGGGACAGGGGATTGAACACTGAAGCTTTCTTT | TRBJ1-1 | TRBV19 | . | TRBD1